This record looks at one T cell receptor beta chain sequence and its context. This record belongs to a study of blood T cell repertoires in COVID-19. Study overall: Whether acute or convalescent, the COVID-19 samples came from the United States, Italy and Spain.

Individuals drawn from 24 US areas were about 18 to 90 years old. Membership in each cohort depended on participant-reported clinical history. The authors' processing: Counts of nucleated cells, estimated from reference gene primer amplification, were obtained. Measured with immunoSEQ multiplex PCR; TCRdb has only the in-frame clones, and not every one. V and J calls and clone size are those listed in that table; D and trimming were worked out from the DNA. The sample contains under 350,000 clones, about nine tenths of which appear only once. Material: PBMCs or T cells enriched from blood (not recorded which). The sequence was obtained from a woman in her late teens or twenties who had recovered from COVID-19.

In DNA form, the CDR3 reads TGTGCCAGCAGCCCTCACCAGGTTCGCTCCTACAATGAGCAGTTCTTC. It is translated as CASSPHQVRSYNEQFF. The gene calls are TRBV3-1 (or the pseudogene TRBV3-2) and TRBJ2-1, with D uncertain. CDR3 length equals 16 residues. CDR1 LGHDT and CDR2 YNNKEL come from the germline V gene (reference sequence). Trimming shortened V by 4 bases and J by 0 bases, and 13 bases separated the two germline ends.